What follows describes a single T cell receptor (beta chain). Antigen specificity is unknown. The study reverse transcribed the entire isolated RNA, so it sequenced expressed TCRB transcripts. Each sample of naive, central memory or regulatory T cells had, on average, roughly 3.5 million reads. The table came from immunoSEQ multiplex PCR; TCRdb's copy has only in-frame clones and leaves some out. This sample has 300,000 to 400,000 clones; less than 15% occur once, and the top ten carry around 0.016%. Central memory, naive, regulatory and stem cell-like memory CD4+ cells were sorted by CD45RO/CCR7/CD25/CD127/CD95/CD27. Purity of each sorted population was above 98%. Trimming stripped 4 bases from V and 2 bases from J, with 16 bases between. The CDR3 contains 16 residues. This sample is drawn from a study of beta chain features in type 1 diabetes. Notes on the study in general: The study found moderately but significantly shorter TCRB CDR3s in all four CD4+ subsets of Type 1 diabetes patients. The cDNA sequencing approach could over-represent high-TCR-expressing cells.

The J gene is TRBJ2-3, the V gene TRBV23-1; the D gene is possibly TRBD1 (6 bases). TRBV23-1 is an ORF, and what it does is uncertain. This receptor was taken from a woman in her late teens or twenties with type 1 diabetes. Sequenced sample: naive CD4+ T cells from blood. The DNA of the CDR3 is TGCGCCAGCAGTCGCCTAGGACAGAGGTACACAGATACGCAGTATTTT. Its translation is CASSRLGQRYTDTQYF.